The present T cell receptor (beta chain) was sequenced within a study of T-cell memory formation after mild COVID-19. TCRdb redid the calling of the 5' RACE reads with MiXCR, one entry per CDR3 protein. Counted here are 150,000 to 200,000 distinct CDR3 sequences, under 15% occurring once; the ten biggest clones make up roughly 3.4%. This TCR was sampled from a man aged 18 to 30 who had mild COVID-19 (a few samples of this study predate the infection). Cell type and time point are not known. The sequencing sample was made of PBMCs or a T cell subset sorted from them (not recorded which).

CDR3 sequence: CSARVGGDEQYF. CDR3 sequence (DNA): TGCAGTGCTAGAGTCGGGGGGGACGAGCAGTACTTC. The J gene is TRBJ2-7, the V gene TRBV20-1; 8 positions match TRBD2. Germline V gene sequence: CDR1 DFQATT, CDR2 SNEGSKA (reference sequence). The CDR3 length is 12 residues. V was clipped by 1 base and J by 5 bases; unmatched bases: 1.